This T cell receptor beta chain originates from a study of blood T cell repertoires in COVID-19. Original methodology: Amplification of reference gene primers provided the estimated nucleated cell counts. Here immunoSEQ multiplex PCR was the method, and the copy in TCRdb shows in-frame clones only, minus some. V and J calls and clone size are those listed in that table; D and trimming were worked out from the DNA. There are roughly 80,000 clones in the sample; roughly four fifths occur only once, and just over 20% lies in the top ten. Sequenced: peripheral blood. This TCR came from a human donor in a cohort sampled during active COVID-19.

The CDR3 region is CSVALQGISGANVLTF. Here the CDR3 DNA reads TGCAGCGTTGCGCTGCAGGGTATTTCTGGGGCCAACGTCCTGACTTTC. The chain is built from TRBV29-1 and TRBJ2-6; D is perhaps TRBD1 (5 bases). The CDR3 length is 16 residues. Trimming pared 4 bases from V and 1 base from J, leaving 14 bases between. The germline V gene encodes CDR1 SQVTM and CDR2 ANQGSEA.